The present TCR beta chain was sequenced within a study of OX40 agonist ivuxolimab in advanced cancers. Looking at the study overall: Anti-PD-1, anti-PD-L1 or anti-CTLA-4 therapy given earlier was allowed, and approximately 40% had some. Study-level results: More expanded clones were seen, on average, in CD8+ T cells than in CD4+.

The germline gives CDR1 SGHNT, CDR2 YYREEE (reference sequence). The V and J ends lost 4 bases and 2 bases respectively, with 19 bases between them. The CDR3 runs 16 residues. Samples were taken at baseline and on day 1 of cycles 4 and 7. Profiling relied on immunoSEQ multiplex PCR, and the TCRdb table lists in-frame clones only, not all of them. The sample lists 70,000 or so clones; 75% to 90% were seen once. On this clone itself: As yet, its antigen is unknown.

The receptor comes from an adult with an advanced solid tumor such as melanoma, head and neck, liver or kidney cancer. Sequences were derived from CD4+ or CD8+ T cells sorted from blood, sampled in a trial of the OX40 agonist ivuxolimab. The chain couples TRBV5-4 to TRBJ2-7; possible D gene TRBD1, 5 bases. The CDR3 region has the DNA TGTGCCAGCAGCCGTGCCTCAGGGAAGGTCGCCTACGAGCAGTACTTC. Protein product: CASSRASGKVAYEQYF.